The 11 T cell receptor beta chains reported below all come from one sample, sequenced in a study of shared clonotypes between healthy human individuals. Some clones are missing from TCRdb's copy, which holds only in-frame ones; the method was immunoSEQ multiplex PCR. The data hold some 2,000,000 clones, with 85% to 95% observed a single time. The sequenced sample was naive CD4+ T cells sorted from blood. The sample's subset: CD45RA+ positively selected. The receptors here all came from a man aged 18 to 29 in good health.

For the CDR3, the DNA is TGTGCCAGCAGCTCGGGACAGGGGACGAAAAATTCACCCCTCCACTTT. Its protein product is CASSSGQGTKNSPLHF. The chain recombines TRBV7-9 with TRBJ1-6; TRBD1 aligns across 10 bases. Per germline, CDR1 SEHNR and CDR2 FQNEAQ (reference sequence). This CDR3 comprises 16 residues. With 4 bases clipped from V and 7 bases from J, the junction kept 7 bases outside the gene matches. Full variable domain (missing parts from reference TRBV7-9 and TRBJ1-6): DTGVSQNPRHKITKRGQNVTFRCDPISEHNRLYWYRQTLGQGPEFLTYFQNEAQLEKSRLLSDRFSAERPKGSFSTLEIQRTEQGDSAMYLCASSSGQGTKNSPLHFGNGTRLTVT.

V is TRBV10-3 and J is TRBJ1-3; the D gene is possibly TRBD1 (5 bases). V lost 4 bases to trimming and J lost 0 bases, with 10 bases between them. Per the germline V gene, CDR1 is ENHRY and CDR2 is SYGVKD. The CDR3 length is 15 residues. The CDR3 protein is CAISGQIYSGNTIYF. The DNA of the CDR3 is TGTGCCATCAGTGGACAGATTTACTCTGGAAACACCATATATTTT.

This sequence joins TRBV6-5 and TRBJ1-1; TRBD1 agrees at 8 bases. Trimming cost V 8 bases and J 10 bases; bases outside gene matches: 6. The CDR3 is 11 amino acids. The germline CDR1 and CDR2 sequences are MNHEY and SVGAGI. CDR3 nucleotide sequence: TGTGCCAGCGGAAATGACAGGGGAGCTTTCTTT. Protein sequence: CASGNDRGAFF.

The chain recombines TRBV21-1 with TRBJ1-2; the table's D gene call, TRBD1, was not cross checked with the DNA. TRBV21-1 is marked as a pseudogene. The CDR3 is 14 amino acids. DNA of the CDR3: TGTGCCAGCTTCCCGACAGACCCTAACTATGGCTACACCTTC. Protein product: CASFPTDPNYGYTF.

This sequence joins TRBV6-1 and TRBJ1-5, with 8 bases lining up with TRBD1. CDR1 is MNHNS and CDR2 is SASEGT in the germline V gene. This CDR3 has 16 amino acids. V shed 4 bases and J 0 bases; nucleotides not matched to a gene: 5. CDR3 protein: CASSGPGQVSNQPQHF. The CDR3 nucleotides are TGTGCCAGCAGTGGACCGGGACAGGTTAGCAATCAGCCCCAGCATTTT.

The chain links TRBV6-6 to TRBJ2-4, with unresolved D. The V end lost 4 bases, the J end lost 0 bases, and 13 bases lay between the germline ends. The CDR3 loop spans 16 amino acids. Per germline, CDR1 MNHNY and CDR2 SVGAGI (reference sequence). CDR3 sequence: CASSLVIDLAKNIQYF. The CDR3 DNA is TGTGCCAGCAGTTTAGTGATCGACCTAGCCAAAAACATTCAGTACTTC.

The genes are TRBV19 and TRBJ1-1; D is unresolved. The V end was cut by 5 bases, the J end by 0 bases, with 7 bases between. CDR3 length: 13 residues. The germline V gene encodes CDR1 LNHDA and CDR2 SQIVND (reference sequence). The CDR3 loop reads CASSATMNTEAFF. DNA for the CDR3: TGTGCCAGTAGTGCCACCATGAACACTGAAGCTTTCTTT.

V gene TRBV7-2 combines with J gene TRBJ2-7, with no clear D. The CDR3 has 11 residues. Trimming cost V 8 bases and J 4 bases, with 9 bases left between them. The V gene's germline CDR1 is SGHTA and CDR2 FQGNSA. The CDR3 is CASALGYEQYF. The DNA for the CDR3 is TGTGCCAGCGCGCTAGGGTACGAGCAGTACTTC.

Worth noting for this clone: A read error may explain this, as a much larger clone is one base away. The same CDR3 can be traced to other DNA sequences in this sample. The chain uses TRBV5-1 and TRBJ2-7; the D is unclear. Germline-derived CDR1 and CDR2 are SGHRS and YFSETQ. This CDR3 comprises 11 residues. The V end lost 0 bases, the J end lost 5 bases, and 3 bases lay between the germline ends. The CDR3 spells CASSLEDEQYF. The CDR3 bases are TGCGCCAGCAGCTTGGAAGACGAGCAGTACTTC.

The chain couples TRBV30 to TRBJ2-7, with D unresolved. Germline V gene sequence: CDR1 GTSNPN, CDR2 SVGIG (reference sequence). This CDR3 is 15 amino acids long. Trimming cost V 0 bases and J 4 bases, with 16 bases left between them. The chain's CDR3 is CAWSVDAWVVYEQYF. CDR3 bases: TGTGCCTGGAGTGTAGATGCGTGGGTCGTGTACGAGCAGTACTTC.

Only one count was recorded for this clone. The DNA of the CDR3 is TGCGCCAGCAGCGCCAGGGCGGACTCTGGAAACACCATATATTTT. Translation gives CASSARADSGNTIYF. The rearrangement links TRBV5-1 to TRBJ1-3; possible D gene TRBD1, 5 bases. Trimming removed 4 bases at V and 0 bases at J, with 11 bases between. This CDR3 region has 15 residues. Germline V gene data show CDR1 as SGHRS and CDR2 as YFSETQ.